Sequencing of this TCR beta chain was carried out in a study of cytomegalovirus exposure and HLA in healthy donors (dated by TCRdb to 2017 to 2019). Study-level background: An earlier analysis of approximately 640 of the donors reported approximately 290 Gb of sequence data and roughly 100 million unique TCR beta sequences from some 180 million T cells. An early release that covered about 600 HLA-typed donors contained approximately 300 gigabases of sequencing data and around 80 million unique TCR sequences. Of the roughly 400 genotyped donors, around 81% fell in the genetic ancestry cluster associated with self-reported Caucasian donors. The aim of the study was to test whether cataloging public T cell receptors could identify signatures of past pathogen exposure. The T cell repertoires of about 700 subjects were profiled by immunosequencing and related to cytomegalovirus serostatus. A separate validation cohort of some 130 different subjects was used in addition to the roughly 640-subject first cohort. To predict cytomegalovirus infection status, the study combined high-throughput TCR immunosequencing, statistical association of individual TCRs with disease status, and machine learning. To study patterns of TCR occurrence, a later analysis re-analyzed previously published TCR beta repertoires from under 750 donors and added high-resolution HLA genotyping. Rather than drawing on any new phenotypic data, the later analysis identified candidate immune exposures from TCR beta sequences and the way those sequences occurred across donors. In an earlier analysis of around 540 of the donors, high-throughput TCR beta sequencing was used to judge whether each TCR beta V gene segment behaved as functional or pseudogenic. Alongside the repertoire data, information on donor age, sex, ethnicity and CMV serostatus was compiled. A later genetic analysis used genome-wide SNP genotypes for about 65% of the 666 donors, treating that subset as a discovery cohort. Every discovery cohort repertoire had been produced on one sequencing platform. Class I and class II HLA loci were covered by the typing at four-digit resolution. Typing coverage differed by locus: A, B, C, DRB1 and DQB1 were typed in roughly 629-640 donors, DQA1 in about 560, DPA1 in some 570, and DPB1 in 450 to 480. A few DR-DQ haplotypes were treated as single units for association and clustering because of strong linkage in the cohort. On average, over 200,000 unique TCR beta nucleotide sequences were sequenced per donor among 398 genotyped donors of the cohort, with roughly 18% of those sequences being non-productive.

Remarks on this clone: Its target antigen remains unknown. Base qualities are missing; no much larger clone stands one base away.

The library was prepared using the immunoSEQ multiplex PCR assay. The multiplex PCR relied on a mix of 60 forward primers for TCR Vbeta segments and 13 reverse primers for TCR Jbeta segments. A multiplex PCR assay on genomic DNA amplified the CDR3 region of rearranged TCR beta genes. The amplified TCR beta libraries were sequenced on the Illumina HiSeq System as 87-base-pair reads. The paper's processing steps were these. A later analysis tallied roughly 80 million unique TCR beta chains across the 700 or so repertoires, and approximately 9.9 million of those chains were shared by two or more donors. To remove PCR and sequencing errors, raw reads were error-corrected and collapsed into unique sequences using a nearest-neighbor algorithm that merged closely related sequences. CDR3 sequences were aligned to IMGT reference sequences to assign V, D and J gene segments. For a sequence to be retained, at least a six-nucleotide match to both a V gene segment and a J gene segment was required. A rearrangement was called productive if the CDR3 had no stop codons and remained in frame with V and J, and every other rearrangement was called non-productive. Following IMGT convention, CDR3 was defined as the stretch from the second conserved V-encoded cysteine up to the conserved J-encoded phenylalanine. In an earlier analysis of around 540 of the donors, sequences lacking an unambiguous match to a single V gene segment were excluded. In an earlier analysis of almost 600 of the donors, a V segment was called functional when productive rearrangements were above 56.7%, and segregating when the standard deviation between donors exceeded 5%. A statistical classification framework was built for diagnosing cytomegalovirus status from the catalog of TCR beta chain sequences. In a later analysis, V and J genes were assigned by comparing TCR nucleotide sequences against IMGT/GENE-DB human TR gene sequences. In a later analysis, CDR3 sequences and most-parsimonious VDJ recombination scenarios were assigned using the TCRdist pipeline. A later analysis defined each TCR beta chain by its CDR3 amino acid sequence plus V-gene family, and excluded reads lacking a unique V-gene family. A later analysis removed 600 or so highly shared, low-generation-probability nucleotide sequences to deal with suspected cross-contamination and a sequencing artifact. In a later analysis, a clonal expansion index for each public chain was calculated from normalized within-repertoire ranks of inferred template counts. A later analysis computed generation probabilities with a VDJ recombination model fitted to out-of-frame rearrangements, and checked the results against IGoR. In a later analysis, TCR-TCR, TCR-HLA and TCR-CMV co-occurrence was scored with hypergeometric tests, and a repertoire-size bias correction was applied to TCR pairs. A later analysis estimated false discovery rates by permuting HLA or CMV assignments 20 times. In a later analysis, co-occurring TCRs were grouped using DBSCAN, and TCRdist sequence similarity was added for clustering within HLA-allele-positive subsets. Co-occurrence clustering excluded repertoires with fewer than 30,000 or more than 120,000 public chains, plus five with anomalous nucleotide sharing. The table was pulled from immuneACCESS by TCRdb, which kept in-frame rearrangements only. Such tables lose some clones; where checked, under half of the loss comes from unresolved V genes, and the rest has no known cause. The V and J calls and the clone size are those of that table, but D and trimming were determined from the DNA. Recorded for this sample are approximately 130,000 clones; less than 80% of them occurred a single time. 4.2% of the sample rests with the top ten.

From the cysteine up to the phenylalanine, the CDR3 has a length of 15 residues. Kept here is only the CDR3 DNA, which spans 45 bases and is read in frame from base 1. Looking up the germline V gene (reference sequence) yields CDR1 LNHNV and CDR2 YYDKDF. From V the trimming removes 5 bases and from J it removes 7 bases, while the gene matches leave 11 bases of the junction unaccounted for. The cohort consisted of hundreds of healthy bone marrow donors. Cohort members were all nominally healthy when sampled, although unrecorded immune exposures were likely present. The donor was CMV seropositive and belonged to the group of some 290 seropositive cohort members. Each donor provided a peripheral blood sample, and peripheral blood mononuclear cells were used for TCR beta sequencing. Genomic DNA extraction from the blood cell samples was performed with the Qiagen DNeasy Blood Extraction Kit. What the study reported, not specific to this receptor: According to a later genetic analysis, donors in an Asian-associated ancestry cluster had fewer N-insertions in productive TCRs than the approximately 630-donor mean. The presence/absence analyses assumed that sequencing depth was roughly uniform across donors, and that assumption may not be true. A cluster of highly shared sequence variants was judged likely to be a technical artifact of the sequencing pipeline. In both the original and validation cohorts, the classifier was reported to diagnose cytomegalovirus status with high specificity and sensitivity. Assigning TCR associations to individual alleles was difficult when HLA alleles, especially DR and DQ, strongly co-occurred. Linkage disequilibrium might explain the correlated functional status among segregating V segments, but an unknown experimental factor could not be ruled out. Because HLA typing was missing for some donors at each locus, association tests included only the typed subset. In this cohort, only TCR beta chains were sequenced, and detectable features were limited by the absence of alpha or paired-chain data. The earlier analysis of some 560 of the donors excluded some 16 rarely observed V segments, including chromosome 9 orphons, because counts were too low. The authors suggested that the approach could potentially be generalized to other disease states and immunological phenotypes. Most CMV-associated TCR beta chains appeared to be HLA-restricted in a later analysis, and the HLA associations seemed to be driven largely by CMV exposure. Compared with equally common non-associated chains, HLA-associated TCR beta chains in a later analysis were more clonally expanded and had lower generation probabilities. A total of 164 TCR beta chains were listed by the study as associated with cytomegalovirus. Specific HLA alleles were associated with 15,000 to 20,000 TCR beta sequences at a false discovery rate of 0.05 in a later analysis. In a later analysis, several top co-occurrence clusters were reported to appear linked to parvovirus B19, influenza, CMV and Epstein-Barr virus. In an earlier analysis of approximately 590 of the donors, most TCR beta V segments appeared in productive rearrangements about 87% or about 30% of the time, broadly matching IMGT annotations. Across donors, most TCR sequences were observed very rarely, whereas some public TCRs were present in many individuals. A later genetic analysis associated a missense DCLRE1C variant with V-gene and J-gene trimming of TCR beta chains, and an independent cohort replicated the association. In vitro tests confirmed that a few of the cytomegalovirus-associated TCR beta chains recognize cytomegalovirus antigens. In a later analysis, the rate of TCR association differed among HLA loci, with DRB1 alleles having the most associated TCRs and HLA-C alleles having the fewest. Some IMGT-functional V segments, including TRBV6-2 and TRBV6-3, could not be distinguished by the 87-base-pair reads and were therefore excluded. For the cohort, immune exposure information was limited to CMV serostatus. A further reported finding was that TCR beta sequences accurately predicted the HLA-A and HLA-B alleles for most subjects in the first cohort.

The receptor was derived from a man aged 45-60 years in good health and CMV-seropositive. The chain links TRBV15 with TRBJ1-2; TRBD1 matches 9 bases in the middle. The sample was PBMCs. For the CDR3, the sequence is CATSLRTGVTVGYTF. The DNA sequence is TGTGCCACCAGCCTCCGGACAGGGGTAACAGTTGGCTACACCTTC.